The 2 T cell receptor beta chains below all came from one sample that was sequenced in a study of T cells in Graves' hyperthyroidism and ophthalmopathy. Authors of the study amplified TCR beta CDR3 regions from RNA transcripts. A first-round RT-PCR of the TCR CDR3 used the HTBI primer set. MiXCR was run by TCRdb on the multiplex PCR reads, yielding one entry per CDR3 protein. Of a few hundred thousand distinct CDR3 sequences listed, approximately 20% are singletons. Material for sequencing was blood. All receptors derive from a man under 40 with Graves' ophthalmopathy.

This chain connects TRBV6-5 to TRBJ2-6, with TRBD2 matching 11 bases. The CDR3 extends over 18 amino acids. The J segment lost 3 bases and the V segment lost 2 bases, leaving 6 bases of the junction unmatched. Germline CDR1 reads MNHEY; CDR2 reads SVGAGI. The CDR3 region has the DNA TGTGCCAGCAGTTACGGGCTAGCGGGAGGCCTTGGGGCCAACGTCCTGACTTTC. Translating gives CASSYGLAGGLGANVLTF.

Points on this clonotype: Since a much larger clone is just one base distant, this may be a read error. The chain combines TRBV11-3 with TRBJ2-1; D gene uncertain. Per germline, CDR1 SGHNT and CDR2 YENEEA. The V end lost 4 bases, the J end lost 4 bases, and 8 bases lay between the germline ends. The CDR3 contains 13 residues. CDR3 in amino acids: CASSSARYNEQFF. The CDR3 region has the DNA TGTGCCAGCAGCTCAGCAAGATACAATGAGCAGTTCTTC.